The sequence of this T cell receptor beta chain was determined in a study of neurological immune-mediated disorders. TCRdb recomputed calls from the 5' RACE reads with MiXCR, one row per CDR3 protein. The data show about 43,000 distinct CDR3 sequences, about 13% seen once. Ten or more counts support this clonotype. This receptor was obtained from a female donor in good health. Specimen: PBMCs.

CDR3 in DNA: TGCAGTGCTAGGCTTGGGGCGCTTGACAAAAACATTCAGTACTTC. Translating it yields CSARLGALDKNIQYF. The chain joins TRBV20-1 to TRBJ2-4; D perhaps matches TRBD1 (5 bases). V gave up 3 bases and J gave up 3 bases, with 15 bases separating them. The CDR3 is 15 residues long. CDR1 and CDR2 (germline): DFQATT, SNEGSKA (reference sequence).